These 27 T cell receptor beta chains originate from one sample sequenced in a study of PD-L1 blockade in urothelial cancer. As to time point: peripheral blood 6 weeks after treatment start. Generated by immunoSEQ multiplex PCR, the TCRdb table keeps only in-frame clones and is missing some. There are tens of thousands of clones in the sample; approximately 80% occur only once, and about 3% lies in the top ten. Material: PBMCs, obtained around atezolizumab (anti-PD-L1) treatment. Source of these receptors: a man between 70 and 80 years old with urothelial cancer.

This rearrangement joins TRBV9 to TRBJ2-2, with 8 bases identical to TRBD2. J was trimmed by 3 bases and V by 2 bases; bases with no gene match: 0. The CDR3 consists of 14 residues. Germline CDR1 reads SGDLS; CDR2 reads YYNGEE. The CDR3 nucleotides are TGTGCCAGCAGCGTCGGGGGGGACACCGGGGAGCTGTTTTTT. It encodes CASSVGGDTGELFF. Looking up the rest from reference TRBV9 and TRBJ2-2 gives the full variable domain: DSGVTQTPKHLITATGQRVTLRCSPRSGDLSVYWYQQSLDQGLQFLIQYYNGEERAKGNILERFSAQQFPDLHSELNLSSLELGDSALYFCASSVGGDTGELFFGEGSRLTVL.

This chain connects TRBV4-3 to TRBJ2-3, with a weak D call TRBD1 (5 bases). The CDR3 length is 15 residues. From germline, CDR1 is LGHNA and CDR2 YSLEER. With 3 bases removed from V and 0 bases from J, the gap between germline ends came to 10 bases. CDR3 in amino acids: CASSQEWTSTDTQYF. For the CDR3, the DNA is TGCGCCAGCAGCCAGGAATGGACAAGCACAGATACGCAGTATTTT.

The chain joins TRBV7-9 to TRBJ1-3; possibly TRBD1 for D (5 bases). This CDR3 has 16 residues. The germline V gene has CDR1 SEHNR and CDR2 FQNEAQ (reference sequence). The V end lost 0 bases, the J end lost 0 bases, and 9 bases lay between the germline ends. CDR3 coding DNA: TGTGCCAGCAGCTTAGCAGGGACTTACTCTGGAAACACCATATATTTT. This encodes CASSLAGTYSGNTIYF.

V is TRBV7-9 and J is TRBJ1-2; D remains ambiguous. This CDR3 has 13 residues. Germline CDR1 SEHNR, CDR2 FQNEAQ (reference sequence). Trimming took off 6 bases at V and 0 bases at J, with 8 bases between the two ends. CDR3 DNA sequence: TGTGCCAGCAGTCTAGGCACTAACTATGGCTACACCTTC. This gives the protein CASSLGTNYGYTF.

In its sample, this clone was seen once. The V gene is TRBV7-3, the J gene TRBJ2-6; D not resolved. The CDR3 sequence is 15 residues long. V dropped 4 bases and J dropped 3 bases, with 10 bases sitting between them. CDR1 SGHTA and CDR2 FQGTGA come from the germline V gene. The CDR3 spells CASSYGYNGANVLTF. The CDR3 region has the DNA TGTGCCAGCAGCTACGGGTACAATGGGGCCAACGTCCTGACTTTC.

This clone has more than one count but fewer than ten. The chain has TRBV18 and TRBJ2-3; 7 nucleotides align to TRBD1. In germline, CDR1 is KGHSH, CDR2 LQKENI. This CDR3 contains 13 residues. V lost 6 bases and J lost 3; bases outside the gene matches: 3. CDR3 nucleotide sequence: TGTGCCAGCTCCCTGGGACAGACAGATACGCAGTATTTT. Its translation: CASSLGQTDTQYF.

The CDR3 here is CATSTRQGSPGNTIYF. The CDR3 nucleotides read TGTGCCACCAGCACTCGACAGGGGAGCCCTGGAAACACCATATATTTT. The gene calls are TRBV15 and TRBJ1-3; 8 bases line up with TRBD1. Unmatched junction bases numbered 7, after V lost 4 bases and J lost 2 bases. Germline CDR1 and CDR2: LNHNV and YYDKDF (reference sequence). This CDR3 region has 16 residues.

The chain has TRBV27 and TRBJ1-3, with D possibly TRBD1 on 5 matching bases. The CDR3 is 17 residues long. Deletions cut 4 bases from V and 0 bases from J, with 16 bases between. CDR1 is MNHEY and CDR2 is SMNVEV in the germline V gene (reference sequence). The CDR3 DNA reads TGTGCCAGCAGTTACCGACATCAGGGCAGCTCTGGAAACACCATATATTTT. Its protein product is CASSYRHQGSSGNTIYF.

CDR3 sequence reads: CASSERDRGGEKLFF. The DNA for the CDR3 is TGTGCCAGCAGTGAACGAGACAGGGGAGGGGAAAAACTGTTTTTT. The V call is TRBV2, the J call TRBJ1-4; 8 bases line up with TRBD1. V lost 2 bases to trimming and J lost 8 bases; unmatched junction nucleotides: 7. Looked up from germline, CDR1 is SNHLY and CDR2 is FYNNEI. The CDR3 totals 15 residues.

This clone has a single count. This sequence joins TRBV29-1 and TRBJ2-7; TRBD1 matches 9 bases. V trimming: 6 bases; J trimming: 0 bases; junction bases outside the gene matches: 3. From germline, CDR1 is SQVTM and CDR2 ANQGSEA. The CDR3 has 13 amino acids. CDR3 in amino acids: CSVGDRDSYEQYF. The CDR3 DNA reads TGCAGCGTAGGGGACAGGGACTCCTACGAGCAGTACTTC.

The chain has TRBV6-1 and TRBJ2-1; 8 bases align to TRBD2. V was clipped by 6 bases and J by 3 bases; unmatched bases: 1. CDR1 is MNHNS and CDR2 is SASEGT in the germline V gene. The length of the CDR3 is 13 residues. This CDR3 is CASSGTSYNEQFF. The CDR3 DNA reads TGTGCCAGCAGCGGGACTAGCTACAATGAGCAGTTCTTC.

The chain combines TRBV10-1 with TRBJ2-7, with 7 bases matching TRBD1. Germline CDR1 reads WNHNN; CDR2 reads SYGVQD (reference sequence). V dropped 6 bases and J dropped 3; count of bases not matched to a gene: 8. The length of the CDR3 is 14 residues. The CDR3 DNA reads TGCGCCAGCAGGAACTCAGGGGGTAACTACGAGCAGTACTTC. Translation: CASRNSGGNYEQYF.

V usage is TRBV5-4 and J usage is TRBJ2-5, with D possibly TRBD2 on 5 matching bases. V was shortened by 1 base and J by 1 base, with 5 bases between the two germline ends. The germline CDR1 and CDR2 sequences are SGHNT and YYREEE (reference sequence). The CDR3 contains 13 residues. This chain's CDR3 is CASSLRGQETQYF. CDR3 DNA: TGTGCCAGCAGCTTGCGGGGCCAAGAGACCCAGTACTTC. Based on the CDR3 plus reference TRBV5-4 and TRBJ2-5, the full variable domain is ETGVTQSPTHLIKTRGQQVTLRCSSQSGHNTVSWYQQALGQGPQFIFQYYREEENGRGNFPPRFSGLQFPNYSSELNVNALELDDSALYLCASSLRGQETQYFGPGTRLLVL.

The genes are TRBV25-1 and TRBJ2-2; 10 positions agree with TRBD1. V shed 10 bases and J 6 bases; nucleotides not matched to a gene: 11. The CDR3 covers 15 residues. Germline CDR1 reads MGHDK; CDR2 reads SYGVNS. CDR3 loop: CAIGGQGGASGELFF. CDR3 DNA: TGTGCCATCGGAGGACAGGGGGGAGCGTCCGGGGAGCTGTTTTTT.

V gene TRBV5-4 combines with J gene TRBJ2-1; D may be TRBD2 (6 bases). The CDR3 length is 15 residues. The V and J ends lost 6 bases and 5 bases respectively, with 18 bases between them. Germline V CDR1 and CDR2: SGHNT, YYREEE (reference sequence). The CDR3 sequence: CASNLAIADNNEQFF. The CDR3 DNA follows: TGTGCCAGCAACTTAGCCATAGCGGATAACAATGAGCAGTTCTTC.

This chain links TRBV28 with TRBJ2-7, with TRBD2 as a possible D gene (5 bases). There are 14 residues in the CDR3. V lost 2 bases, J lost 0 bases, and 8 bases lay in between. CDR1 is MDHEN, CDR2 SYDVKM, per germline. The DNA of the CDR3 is TGTGCCAGCAGTTTACTAGCTACCTCCTACGAGCAGTACTTC. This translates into CASSLLATSYEQYF.

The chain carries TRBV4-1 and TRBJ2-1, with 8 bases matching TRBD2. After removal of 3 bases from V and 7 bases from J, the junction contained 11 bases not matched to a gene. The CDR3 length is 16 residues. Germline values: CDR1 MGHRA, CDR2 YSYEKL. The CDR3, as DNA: TGCGCCAGCAGCCATCTGCGGGGGGAGGTGAAAAATGAGCAGTTCTTC. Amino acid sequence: CASSHLRGEVKNEQFF.

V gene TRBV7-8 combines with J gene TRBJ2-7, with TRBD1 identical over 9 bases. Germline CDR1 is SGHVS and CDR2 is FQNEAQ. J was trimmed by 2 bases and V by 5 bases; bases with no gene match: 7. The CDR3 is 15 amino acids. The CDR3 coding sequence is TGTGCCAGCAGCCGGAGTTGGGACAGGGCCTACGAGCAGTACTTC. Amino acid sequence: CASSRSWDRAYEQYF. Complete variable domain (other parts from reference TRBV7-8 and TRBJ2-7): GAGVSQSPRYKVAKRGQDVALRCDPISGHVSLFWYQQALGQGPEFLTYFQNEAQLDKSGLPSDRFFAERPEGSVSTLKIQRTQQEDSAVYLCASSRSWDRAYEQYFGPGTRLTVT.

In DNA form, the CDR3 reads TGTGCCAGCAGCTTCAGGGGGCGGGATGAAAAACTGTTTTTT. Translation gives CASSFRGRDEKLFF. V is TRBV7-9 and J is TRBJ1-4; the match to TRBD1 covers 8 bases. Germline lookup yields CDR1 SEHNR and CDR2 FQNEAQ (reference sequence). V gave up 3 bases and J gave up 6 bases; unmatched junction bases: 3. CDR3 length equals 14 residues.

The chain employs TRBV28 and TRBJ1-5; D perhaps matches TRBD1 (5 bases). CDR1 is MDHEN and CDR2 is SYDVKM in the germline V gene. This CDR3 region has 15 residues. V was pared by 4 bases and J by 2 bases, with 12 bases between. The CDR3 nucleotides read TGTGCCAGCAGTTCTGCAGGGTCTGGCAATCAGCCCCAGCATTTT. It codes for CASSSAGSGNQPQHF.

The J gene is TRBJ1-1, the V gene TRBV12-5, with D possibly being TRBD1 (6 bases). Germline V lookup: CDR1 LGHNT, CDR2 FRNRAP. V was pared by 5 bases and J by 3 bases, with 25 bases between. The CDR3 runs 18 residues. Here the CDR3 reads CASGTQRGGGPLDTEAFF. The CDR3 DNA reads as TGTGCTAGTGGTACCCAACGGGGGGGCGGACCTCTAGACACTGAAGCTTTCTTT.

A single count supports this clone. The CDR3 protein is CASKWNSRETQYF. CDR3 coding DNA: TGTGCCAGCAAATGGAACAGCAGAGAGACCCAGTACTTC. The V gene is TRBV6-1, the J gene TRBJ2-5, with no clear D. Germline assignment: CDR1 MNHNS and CDR2 SASEGT. Trimming cost V 7 bases and J 4 bases, with 13 bases left between them. There are 13 residues in the CDR3.

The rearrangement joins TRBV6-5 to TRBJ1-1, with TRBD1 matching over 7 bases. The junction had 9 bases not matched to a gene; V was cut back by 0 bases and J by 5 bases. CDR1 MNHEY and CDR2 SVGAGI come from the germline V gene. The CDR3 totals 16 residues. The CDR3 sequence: CASSYSGGRGGTEAFF. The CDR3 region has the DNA TGTGCCAGCAGTTACTCAGGGGGCAGGGGAGGTACTGAAGCTTTCTTT.

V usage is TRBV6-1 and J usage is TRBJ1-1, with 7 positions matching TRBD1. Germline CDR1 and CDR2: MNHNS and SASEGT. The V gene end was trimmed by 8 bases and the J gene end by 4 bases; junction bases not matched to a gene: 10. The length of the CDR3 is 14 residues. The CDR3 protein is CASLRGQAVTEAFF. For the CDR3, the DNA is TGTGCCAGCCTCCGAGGACAGGCGGTCACTGAAGCTTTCTTT.

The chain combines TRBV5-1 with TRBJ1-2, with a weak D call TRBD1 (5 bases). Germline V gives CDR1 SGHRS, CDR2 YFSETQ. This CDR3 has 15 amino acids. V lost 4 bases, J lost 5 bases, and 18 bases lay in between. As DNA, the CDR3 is TGCGCCAGCAGCCAAACGCCGGGACTGAGTTATGGCTACACCTTC. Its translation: CASSQTPGLSYGYTF.

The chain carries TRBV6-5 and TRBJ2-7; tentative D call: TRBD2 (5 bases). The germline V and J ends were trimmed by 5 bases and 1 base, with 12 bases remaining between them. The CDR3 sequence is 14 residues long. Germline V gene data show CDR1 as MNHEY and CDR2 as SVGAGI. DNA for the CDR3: TGTGCCAGCAGTGCCCGGGGTGGGTCCTACGAGCAGTACTTC. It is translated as CASSARGGSYEQYF.

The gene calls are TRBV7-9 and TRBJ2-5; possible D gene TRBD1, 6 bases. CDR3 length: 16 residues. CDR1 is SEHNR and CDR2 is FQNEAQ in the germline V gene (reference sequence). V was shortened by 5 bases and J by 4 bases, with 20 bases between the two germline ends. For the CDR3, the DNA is TGTGCCAGCAGCCTATCGGGCAGGGGCCATGGAGAGACCCAGTACTTC. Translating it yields CASSLSGRGHGETQYF.